The present T cell receptor beta chain was sequenced within a study of blood T cells in healthy people across ages. This clonotype was picked up a small number of times. Combining a sample-barcoded 5' primer with a J-beta primer mix, a second PCR ran for roughly 6 to 12 cycles. Each CDR3 protein gets one entry after TCRdb re-called the 5' RACE reads with MiXCR. The data contain roughly 550,000 distinct CDR3 sequences, 24% of them singletons. Trimming left V 5 bases short and J 4 bases short, with 27 bases between. From germline, CDR1 is MDHEN and CDR2 SYDVKM. This CDR3 has 19 amino acids. The same data also went into a second study, on T cells of mothers and their children. Turning to that study: Persisting microchimeric T cell clones went undetected.

The sequenced material came from blood. The chain links TRBV28 to TRBJ1-5; tentatively, D is TRBD1 (5 bases). The receptor was derived from a boy between 10 and 17 years old in good health. The CDR3 DNA sequence: TGTGCCAGCAGTCCGAGGGTCGGTGGGCAAAATGGGGGAAATCAGCCCCAGCATTTT. It specifies CASSPRVGGQNGGNQPQHF.